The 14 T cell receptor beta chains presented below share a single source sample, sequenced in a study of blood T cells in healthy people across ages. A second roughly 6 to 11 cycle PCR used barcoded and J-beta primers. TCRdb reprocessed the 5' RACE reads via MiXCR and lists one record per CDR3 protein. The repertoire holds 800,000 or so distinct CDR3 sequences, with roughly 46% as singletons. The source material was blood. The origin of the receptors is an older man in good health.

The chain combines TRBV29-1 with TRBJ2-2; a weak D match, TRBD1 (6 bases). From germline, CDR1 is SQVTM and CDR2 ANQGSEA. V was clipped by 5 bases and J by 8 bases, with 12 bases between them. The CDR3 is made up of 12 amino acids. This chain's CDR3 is CSVPRQEGELFF. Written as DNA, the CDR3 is TGCAGCGTTCCACGACAGGAAGGGGAGCTGTTTTTT.

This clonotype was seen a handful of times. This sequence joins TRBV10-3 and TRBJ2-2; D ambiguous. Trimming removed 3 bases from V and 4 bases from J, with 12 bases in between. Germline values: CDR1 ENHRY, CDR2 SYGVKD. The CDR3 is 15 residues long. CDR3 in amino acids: CAISDRQASTGELFF. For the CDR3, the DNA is TGTGCCATCAGTGATCGGCAGGCTAGCACCGGGGAGCTGTTTTTT.

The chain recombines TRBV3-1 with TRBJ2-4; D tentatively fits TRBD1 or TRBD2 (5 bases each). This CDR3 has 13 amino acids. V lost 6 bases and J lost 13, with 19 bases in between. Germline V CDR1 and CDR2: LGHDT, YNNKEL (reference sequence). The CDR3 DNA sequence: TGTGCCAGCAGTCGTGGGACCACCTACGGGCAGTACTTC. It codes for CASSRGTTYGQYF.

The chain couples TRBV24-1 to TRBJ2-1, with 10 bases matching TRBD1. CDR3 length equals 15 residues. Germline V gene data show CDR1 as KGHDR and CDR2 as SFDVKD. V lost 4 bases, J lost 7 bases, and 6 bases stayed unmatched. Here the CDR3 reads CATSEDRGRINEQFF. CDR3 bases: TGTGCCACCAGTGAAGACAGGGGGCGGATTAATGAGCAGTTCTTC.

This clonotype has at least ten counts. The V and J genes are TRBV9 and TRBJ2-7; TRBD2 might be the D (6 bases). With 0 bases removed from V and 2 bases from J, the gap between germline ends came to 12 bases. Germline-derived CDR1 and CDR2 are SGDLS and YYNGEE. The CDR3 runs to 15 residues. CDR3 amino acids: CASSVGGDAAYEQYF. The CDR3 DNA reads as TGTGCCAGCAGCGTAGGGGGGGACGCCGCCTACGAGCAGTACTTC.

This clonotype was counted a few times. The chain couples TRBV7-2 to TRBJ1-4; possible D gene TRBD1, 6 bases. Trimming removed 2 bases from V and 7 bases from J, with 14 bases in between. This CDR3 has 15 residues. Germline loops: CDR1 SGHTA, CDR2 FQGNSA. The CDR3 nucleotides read TGTGCCAGCAGCTTAAATGCCAGGGGCGGTGAAAAACTGTTTTTT. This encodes CASSLNARGGEKLFF.

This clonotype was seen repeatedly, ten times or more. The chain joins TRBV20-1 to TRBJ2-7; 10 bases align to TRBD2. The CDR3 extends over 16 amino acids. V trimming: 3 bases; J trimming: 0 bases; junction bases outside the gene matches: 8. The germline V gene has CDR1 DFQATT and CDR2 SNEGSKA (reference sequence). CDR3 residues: CSASSPGTSASYEQYF. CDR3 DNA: TGCAGTGCTAGCTCCCCAGGGACTAGCGCCTCCTACGAGCAGTACTTC.

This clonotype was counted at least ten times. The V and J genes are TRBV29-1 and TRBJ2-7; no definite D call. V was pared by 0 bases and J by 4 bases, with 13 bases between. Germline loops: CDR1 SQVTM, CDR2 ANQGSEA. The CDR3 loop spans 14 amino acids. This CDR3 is CSVEEAGIVYEQYF. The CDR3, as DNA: TGCAGCGTTGAAGAGGCTGGAATTGTGTACGAGCAGTACTTC.

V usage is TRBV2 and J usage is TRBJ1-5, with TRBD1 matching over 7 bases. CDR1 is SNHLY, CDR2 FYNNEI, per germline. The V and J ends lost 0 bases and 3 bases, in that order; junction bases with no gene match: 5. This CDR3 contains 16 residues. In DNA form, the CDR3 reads TGTGCCAGCAGTGAAGCGGCGGGACAGAACAATCAGCCCCAGCATTTT. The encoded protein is CASSEAAGQNNQPQHF. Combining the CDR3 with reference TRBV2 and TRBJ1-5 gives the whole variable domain EPEVTQTPSHQVTQMGQEVILRCVPISNHLYFYWYRQILGQKVEFLVSFYNNEISEKSEIFDDQFSVERPDGSNFTLKIRSTKLEDSAMYFCASSEAAGQNNQPQHFGDGTRLSIL.

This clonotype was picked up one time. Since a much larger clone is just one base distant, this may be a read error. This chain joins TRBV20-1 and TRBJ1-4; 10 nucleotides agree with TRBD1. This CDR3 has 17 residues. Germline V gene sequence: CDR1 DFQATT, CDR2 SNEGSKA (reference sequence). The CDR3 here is CSARELTGGRTNKKLFF. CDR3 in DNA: TGCAGTGCTAGGGAACTGACAGGGGGCCGGACTAATAAAAAACTGTTTTTT.

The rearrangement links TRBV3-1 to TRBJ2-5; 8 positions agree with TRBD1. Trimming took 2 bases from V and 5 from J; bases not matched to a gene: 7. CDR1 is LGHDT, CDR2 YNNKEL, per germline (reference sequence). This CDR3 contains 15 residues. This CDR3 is CASSQSRTGRETQYF. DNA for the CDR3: TGTGCCAGCAGCCAATCGCGGACAGGGCGGGAGACCCAGTACTTC.

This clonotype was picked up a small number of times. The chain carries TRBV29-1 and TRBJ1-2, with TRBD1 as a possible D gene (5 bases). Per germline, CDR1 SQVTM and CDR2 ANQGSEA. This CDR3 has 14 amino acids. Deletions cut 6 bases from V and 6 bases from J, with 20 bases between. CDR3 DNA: TGCAGCGTCACGATTTCAGGGTCCTCCGATGGCTACACCTTC. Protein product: CSVTISGSSDGYTF.

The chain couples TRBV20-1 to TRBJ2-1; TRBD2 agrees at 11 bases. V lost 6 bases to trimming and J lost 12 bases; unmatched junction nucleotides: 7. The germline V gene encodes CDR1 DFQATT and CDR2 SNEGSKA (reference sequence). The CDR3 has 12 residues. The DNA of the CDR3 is TGCAGTGCGACAGGCCTAGCGGGAGGGCAGTTCTTC. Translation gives CSATGLAGGQFF.

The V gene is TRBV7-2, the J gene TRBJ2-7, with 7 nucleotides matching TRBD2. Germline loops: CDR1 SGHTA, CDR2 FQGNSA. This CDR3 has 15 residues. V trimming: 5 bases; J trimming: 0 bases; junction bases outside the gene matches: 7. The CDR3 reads CASSIQAGTSYEQYF. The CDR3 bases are TGTGCCAGCAGCATCCAAGCGGGGACCTCCTACGAGCAGTACTTC.